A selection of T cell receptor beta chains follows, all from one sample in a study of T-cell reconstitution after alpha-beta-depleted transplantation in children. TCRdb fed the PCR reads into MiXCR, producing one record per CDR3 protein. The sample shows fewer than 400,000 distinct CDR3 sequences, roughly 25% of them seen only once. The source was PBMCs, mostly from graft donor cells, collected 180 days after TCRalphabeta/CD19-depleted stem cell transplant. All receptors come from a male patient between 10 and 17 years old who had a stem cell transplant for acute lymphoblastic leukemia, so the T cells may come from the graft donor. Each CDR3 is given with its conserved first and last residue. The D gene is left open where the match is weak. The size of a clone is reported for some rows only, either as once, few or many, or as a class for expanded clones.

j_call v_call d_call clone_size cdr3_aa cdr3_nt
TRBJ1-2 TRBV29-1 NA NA CTVSGLTF TGCACCGTTTCTGGACTCACCTTC
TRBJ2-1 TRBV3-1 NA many CASSRRTAEQFF TGTGCCAGCAGCCGCCGGACAGCCGAGCAGTTCTTC
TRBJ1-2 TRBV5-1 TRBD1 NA CASSLYRGFSYGYTF TGCGCCAGCAGCTTGTACAGGGGTTTCTCTTATGGCTACACCTTC
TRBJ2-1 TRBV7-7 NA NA CASSLVVYDEQFF TGTGCCAGCAGCTTAGTGGTATACGATGAGCAGTTCTTC
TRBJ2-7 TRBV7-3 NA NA CASSLFPGAYEQYF TGTGCCAGCAGCTTATTCCCGGGAGCCTACGAGCAGTACTTC
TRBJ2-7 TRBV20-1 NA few CSAPDDSYEQYF TGCAGTGCTCCCGATGACTCCTACGAGCAGTACTTC
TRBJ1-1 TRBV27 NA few CASSYAGATEAFF TGTGCCAGCAGTTATGCAGGGGCCACTGAAGCTTTCTTT
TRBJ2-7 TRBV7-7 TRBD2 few CASSSPIVAGSSYEQYF TGTGCCAGCAGCTCTCCCATAGTAGCGGGGAGCTCCTACGAGCAGTACTTC
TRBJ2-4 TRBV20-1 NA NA CSAPLGTIPKNIQYF TGCAGTGCTCCCCTCGGGACCATCCCTAAAAACATTCAGTACTTC
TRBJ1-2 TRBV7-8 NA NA CASSLGQLDGYTF TGTGCCAGCAGCTTAGGACAGCTGGATGGCTACACCTTC
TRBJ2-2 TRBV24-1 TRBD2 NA CPTSVSTLASGELFF TGTCCCACCAGTGTCTCAACACTAGCGTCCGGGGAGCTGTTTTTT
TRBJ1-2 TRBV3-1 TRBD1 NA CASSPIEGQVTHGYTF TGTGCCAGCAGCCCAATCGAGGGACAGGTGACTCATGGCTACACCTTC
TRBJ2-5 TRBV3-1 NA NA CASSRTLMYQETQYF TGTGCCAGCAGCCGGACTCTGATGTACCAAGAGACCCAGTACTTC
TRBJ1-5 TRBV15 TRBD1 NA CATSRGVRGPGNQPQHF TGTGCCACCAGCAGAGGCGTCAGGGGGCCCGGCAATCAGCCCCAGCATTTT
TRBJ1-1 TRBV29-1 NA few CSAAGGRGDTEAFF TGCAGCGCCGCTGGGGGGCGCGGGGACACTGAAGCTTTCTTT
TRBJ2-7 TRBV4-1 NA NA CASSQVGAAYEQYF TGCGCCAGCAGCCAAGTAGGGGCCGCGTACGAGCAGTACTTC
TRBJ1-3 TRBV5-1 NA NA CASSFGGTGNTIYF TGCGCCAGCAGCTTCGGGGGGACCGGAAACACCATATATTTT
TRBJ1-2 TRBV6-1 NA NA CASSPSAGSNYGYTF TGTGCCAGCAGCCCCAGCGCAGGGAGCAACTATGGCTACACCTTC